Included here is one T cell receptor (beta chain) sequence, with context. No antigen is known for it. The source of the sample is a study of CD8 T cells in Susac syndrome. General study findings and limits: The TCR sequencing and HLA analysis in the study involved a relatively small number of individuals, as the study acknowledged.

Germline V gives CDR1 MNHEY, CDR2 SMNVEV (reference sequence). Trimming removed 5 bases from V and 0 bases from J; junction bases left unmatched: 19. The CDR3 runs to 20 residues. With random hexamers, 0.5 to 1 ug RNA was reverse transcribed. The amplification used immunoSEQ multiplex PCR on TCR beta CDR3; it spanned 54 Vbeta and 13 Jbeta. TCRdb re-derived calls from the immunoSEQ multiplex PCR reads in MiXCR, one entry per CDR3 protein. This table holds 400,000 to 550,000 distinct CDR3 sequences, more than 80% found once. The multiple sclerosis control cohort comprised treatment-naive individuals presenting with stable or active relapsing-remitting disease. Purification of the CD8+ and CD4+ T cells relied on negative isolation, and TEMRA cells underwent FACS enrichment.

The receptor was derived from a human donor with multiple sclerosis. The specimen sequenced was CD8+ T cells from PBMCs. The chain joins TRBV27 to TRBJ2-1; 7 bases line up with TRBD2. The CDR3 here is CASSPPGAGVPFFSYNEQFF. In nucleotides, the CDR3 is TGTGCCAGCAGTCCCCCCGGGGCGGGGGTTCCCTTCTTCTCCTACAATGAGCAGTTCTTC.